A selection of T cell receptor beta chains follows, all from one sample in a study of blood T cell repertoires in COVID-19. Clones were read by immunoSEQ multiplex PCR, and TCRdb kept only the in-frame ones, dropping some. The sample lists 190,000 or so clones, 70% to 90% occurring once. The sample taken for sequencing was peripheral blood. Receptors originate from a man aged 35 to 55 with active or convalescent COVID-19. The CDR3 runs from the conserved cysteine through the conserved F or W. A D gene is named only where the DNA matches it firmly. Expanded clones are given a class, and other clones once, few, many or no size at all.

>few|-|TRBV6-2/TRBV6-3|TRBJ2-7
CASSYSAGAPSYEQYF
TGTGCCAGCAGTTACTCCGCGGGGGCCCCCTCCTACGAGCAGTACTTC
>-|-|TRBV5-4|TRBJ2-7
CASSSAKGGDSYEQYF
TGTGCCAGCAGCTCCGCGAAGGGCGGGGACTCCTACGAGCAGTACTTC
>-|-|TRBV19|TRBJ1-5
CASSNREGNQPQHF
TGTGCCAGTAGTAACAGGGAGGGTAATCAGCCCCAGCATTTT
>-|TRBD2|TRBV9|TRBJ2-5
CASSVAGGGETQYF
TGTGCCAGCAGCGTAGCGGGGGGGGGAGAGACCCAGTACTTC
>-|TRBD1|TRBV2|TRBJ1-1
CASSGDRADTEAFF
TGTGCCAGCAGTGGGGACAGGGCGGACACTGAAGCTTTCTTT
>-|TRBD1|TRBV7-9|TRBJ1-2
CASSLTAGGRYGYTF
TGTGCCAGCAGCTTAACGGCAGGGGGACGCTATGGCTACACCTTC
>-|-|TRBV7-2|TRBJ1-5
CASSTGKNQPQHF
TGTGCCAGCAGCACGGGGAAAAATCAGCCCCAGCATTTT
>-|-|TRBV5-6|TRBJ2-1
CASLAYNEQFF
TGTGCCAGTCTAGCGTACAATGAGCAGTTCTTC
>-|TRBD1|TRBV9|TRBJ1-5
CASSAGTVSNQPQHF
TGTGCCAGCAGCGCCGGGACAGTTAGCAATCAGCCCCAGCATTTT
>-|-|TRBV6-2/TRBV6-3|TRBJ1-6
CASSYRSSYNSPLHF
TGTGCCAGCAGTTACAGGAGTTCCTATAATTCACCCCTCCACTTT
>-|-|TRBV28|TRBJ1-5
CASSFWKPATPFKEPQHF
TGTGCCAGCAGTTTCTGGAAACCGGCGACACCCTTTAAAGAGCCCCAGCATTTT
>-|-|TRBV11-3|TRBJ2-7
CASSLPSYEQYF
TGTGCCAGCAGCCTCCCCTCCTACGAGCAGTACTTC
>-|-|TRBV11-1|TRBJ2-3
CASSSPEVGTDTQYF
TGTGCCAGCAGCTCCCCCGAGGTTGGCACAGATACGCAGTATTTT
>-|-|TRBV7-9|TRBJ2-2
CASSSLQGTGELFF
TGTGCCAGCAGCTCCCTACAGGGTACCGGGGAGCTGTTTTTT
>once|-|TRBV5-4|TRBJ2-1
CASSLAAGASYNEQFF
TGTGCCAGCAGCTTGGCCGCGGGGGCCTCCTACAATGAGCAGTTCTTC
>-|-|TRBV5-6|TRBJ2-6
CASSPSTQNSGANVLTF
TGTGCCAGCAGCCCCTCGACACAAAACTCTGGGGCCAACGTCCTGACTTTC
>-|-|TRBV7-9|TRBJ2-4
CATGAKNIQYF
TGTGCCACCGGGGCCAAAAACATTCAGTACTTC
>-|-|TRBV5-1|TRBJ1-4
CASSGGGGTEKLFF
TGCGCCAGCAGCGGCGGGGGAGGGACTGAAAAACTGTTTTTT
>few|-|TRBV2|TRBJ2-7
CASTQSDGGIKYF
TGTGCCAGCACCCAATCGGACGGGGGAATAAAGTACTTC
>-|TRBD1|TRBV28|TRBJ2-7
CASTSPHRGREQYF
TGTGCCAGCACCTCACCTCACAGGGGTCGCGAGCAGTACTTC
>once|TRBD1|TRBV11-2|TRBJ1-5
CASSASTGSGNQPQHF
TGTGCCAGCAGCGCATCGACAGGGTCGGGCAATCAGCCCCAGCATTTT
>-|-|TRBV15|TRBJ1-4
CATSRSRGTTNEKLFF
TGTGCCACCAGCAGATCCAGGGGTACAACTAATGAAAAACTGTTTTTT
>many|-|TRBV18|TRBJ2-2
CASQSQGNTGELFF
TGTGCCAGCCAATCACAGGGGAACACCGGGGAGCTGTTTTTT
>-|-|TRBV7-2|TRBJ2-5
CASSPISGRETQYF
TGTGCCAGCAGCCCTATCTCAGGGAGGGAGACCCAGTACTTC
>once|TRBD2|TRBV5-1|TRBJ2-3
CASSLALAGGTDTQYF
TGCGCCAGCAGCTTGGCCCTAGCGGGGGGCACAGATACGCAGTATTTT
>-|-|TRBV19|TRBJ2-2
CASSILGVAGELFF
TGTGCCAGTAGTATTTTGGGAGTAGCCGGGGAGCTGTTTTTT
>-|-|TRBV20-1|TRBJ1-2
CSARAGYGYTF
TGCAGTGCTAGAGCCGGGTATGGCTACACCTTC
>-|-|TRBV13|TRBJ1-2
CASSLGQGNYGYTF
TGTGCCAGCAGCTTAGGACAGGGTAACTATGGCTACACCTTC
>once|TRBD2|TRBV4-1|TRBJ2-3
CASSQGRLAASTDTQYF
TGCGCCAGCAGCCAGGGAAGACTAGCGGCTAGCACAGATACGCAGTATTTT
>once|-|TRBV14|TRBJ2-3
CASSQPPGHHTDTQYF
TGTGCCAGCAGCCAACCACCGGGACACCACACAGATACGCAGTATTTT
>-|-|TRBV2|TRBJ1-4
CASSEGRLTGGEKLFF
TGTGCCAGCAGTGAAGGTCGATTGACGGGTGGGGAAAAACTGTTTTTT
>-|TRBD1|TRBV12-5|TRBJ1-6
CASGTGQGYNSPLHF
TGTGCTAGTGGAACCGGACAGGGATATAATTCACCCCTCCACTTT